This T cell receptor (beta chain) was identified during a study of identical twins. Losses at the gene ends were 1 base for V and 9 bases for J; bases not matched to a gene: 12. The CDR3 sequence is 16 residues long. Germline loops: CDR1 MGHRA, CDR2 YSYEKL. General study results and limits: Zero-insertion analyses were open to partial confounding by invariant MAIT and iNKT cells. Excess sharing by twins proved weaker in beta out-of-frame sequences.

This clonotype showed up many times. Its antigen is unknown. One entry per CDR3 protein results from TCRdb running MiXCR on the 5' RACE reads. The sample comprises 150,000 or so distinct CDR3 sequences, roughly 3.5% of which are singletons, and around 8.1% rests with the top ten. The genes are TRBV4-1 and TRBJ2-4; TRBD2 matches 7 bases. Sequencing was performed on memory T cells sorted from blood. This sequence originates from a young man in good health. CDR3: CASSQAGTPGGVIQYF. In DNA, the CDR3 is TGCGCCAGCAGCCAAGCGGGGACCCCGGGAGGCGTCATTCAGTACTTC.